This note documents a single T cell receptor (beta chain) sequence. The sample belongs to a study of shared clonotypes between healthy human individuals. Study at large: The composition of the donors was a couple of women and a few men aged 18 to 49.

V shed 6 bases and J 1 base; nucleotides not matched to a gene: 9. CDR3 length: 15 residues. The germline V gene encodes CDR1 PRHDT and CDR2 FYEKMQ (reference sequence). The assay was immunoSEQ multiplex PCR, and TCRdb's table has in-frame clones only and misses some. The sample comprises about 79,000 clones, about 64% of which are singletons, and over 50% rests with the top ten. Every donor, a Caucasian adult, lived in Nashville, Tennessee. This TCR was recovered from a young man in good health. Sequenced material: memory CD8+ T cells sorted from blood. Subset reported: CD45RO+ cells pooled with CCR7-negative TemRA cells. The chain links TRBV13 to TRBJ2-7; 7 bases line up with TRBD1. In nucleotides, the CDR3 is TGTGCCAGCAGACTACAGGGGATGGGGTCCTACGAGCAGTACTTC. It specifies CASRLQGMGSYEQYF.